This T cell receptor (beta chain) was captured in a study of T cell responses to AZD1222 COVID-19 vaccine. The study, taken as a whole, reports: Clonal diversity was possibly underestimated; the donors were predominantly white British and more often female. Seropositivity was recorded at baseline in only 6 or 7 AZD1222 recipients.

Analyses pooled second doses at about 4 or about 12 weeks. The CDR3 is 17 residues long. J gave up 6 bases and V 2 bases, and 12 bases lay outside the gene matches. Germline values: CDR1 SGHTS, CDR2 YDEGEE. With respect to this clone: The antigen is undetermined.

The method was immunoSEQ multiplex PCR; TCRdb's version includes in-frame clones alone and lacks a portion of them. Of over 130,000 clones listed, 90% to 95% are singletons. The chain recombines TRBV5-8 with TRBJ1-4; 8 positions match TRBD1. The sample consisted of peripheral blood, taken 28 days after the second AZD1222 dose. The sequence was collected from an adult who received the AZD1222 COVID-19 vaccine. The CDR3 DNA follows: TGTGCCAGCAGCTTTTACGTCAGACAGGGGTCCCATGAAAAACTGTTTTTT. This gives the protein CASSFYVRQGSHEKLFF.